This T cell receptor beta chain was retrieved from a study of vaccination and CD4 T cells after COVID-19. This clonotype has more than one count but fewer than ten. Its matching antigen is unknown. Stated treatment: approximately nine-day PBMC culture with coronavirus spike peptide pools or control peptides (ViraFEST assay). An Oncomine TCR Beta short-read assay was used to sequence the DNA from cultured CD4+ T cells. Each CDR3 protein is one row after TCRdb ran MiXCR on the PCR reads. The sample shows roughly 23,000 distinct CDR3 sequences, 40% to 50% of them seen only once. Germline values: CDR1 SEHNR, CDR2 FQNEAQ (reference sequence). With V trimmed by 2 bases and J by 2 bases, 12 bases remained unmatched. The CDR3 runs to 20 residues.

This sample comprised CD4+ T cells from blood, cultured in vitro, obtained before SARS-CoV-2 vaccination. J is TRBJ2-3 and V is TRBV7-9, with 14 positions matching TRBD2. The sequence was collected from a human donor who received a COVID-19 vaccine. In nucleotides, the CDR3 is TGTGCCAGCAGCTTACCTAGCACCAGGACTAGCGGGGGGCCCACAGATACGCAGTATTTT. Amino acids: CASSLPSTRTSGGPTDTQYF.